This TCR beta chain derives from a study of blood T cell repertoires in COVID-19. Across the whole study: Specimens from acute and convalescent COVID-19 originated in the United States, Italy and Spain. T cells, B-cell-depleted T cells, or PBMCs supplied cDNA or gDNA.

Under the authors' procedure: Estimation of nucleated cell counts was performed using reference gene primer amplification. The assay was immunoSEQ multiplex PCR, and TCRdb's table has in-frame clones only and misses some. Clone size and the V and J calls come from that table; the DNA yielded D and trimming. The sample includes 150,000 or so clones, around 83% of them seen just once. The CDR3 is 15 amino acids. Trimming removed 5 bases from V and 4 bases from J, with 17 bases in between. Germline V gene lookup returns CDR1 MDHEN and CDR2 SYDVKM. The chain couples TRBV28 to TRBJ1-2; unclear D gene. This TCR was sampled from a woman aged 55-70 years with acute or convalescent COVID-19. Sequenced input: peripheral blood. The CDR3 DNA is TGTGCCAGCAGTCTCTACACCATTTCAGGCTATGGCTACACCTTC. Translated: CASSLYTISGYGYTF.